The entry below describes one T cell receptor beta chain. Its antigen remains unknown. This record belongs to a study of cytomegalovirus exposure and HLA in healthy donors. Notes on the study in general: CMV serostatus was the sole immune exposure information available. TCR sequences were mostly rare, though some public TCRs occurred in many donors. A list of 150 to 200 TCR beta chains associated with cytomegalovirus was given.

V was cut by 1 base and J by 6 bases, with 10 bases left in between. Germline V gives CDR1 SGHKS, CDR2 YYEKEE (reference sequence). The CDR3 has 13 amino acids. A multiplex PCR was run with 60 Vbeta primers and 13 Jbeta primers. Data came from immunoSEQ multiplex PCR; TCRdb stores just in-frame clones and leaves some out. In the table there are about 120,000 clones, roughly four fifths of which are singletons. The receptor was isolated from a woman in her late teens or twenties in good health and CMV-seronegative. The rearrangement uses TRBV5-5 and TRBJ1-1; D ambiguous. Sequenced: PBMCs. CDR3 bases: TGTGCCAGCAGCTTGTTCGGAAGCGCTGAAGCTTTCTTT. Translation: CASSLFGSAEAFF.